Described below is a single T cell receptor beta chain sequence and its context. Its target is not known. Combining iRepertoire HTBI primers with Arm-PCR of CDR3 regions, the authors built TCR beta libraries. TCRdb called the multiplex PCR reads again in MiXCR, with one record for every CDR3 protein. The sample shows approximately 350,000 distinct CDR3 sequences, 12% of them seen only once. The time point here: newly diagnosed GD, antithyroid drugs for less than 3 months. PBMC-derived RNA was used for the TCR library. The sample belongs to a study of regulatory T cells in long-lasting Graves disease. CDR1 is SGHRS, CDR2 YFSETQ, per germline. Trimming took 0 bases from V and 4 from J, leaving 22 bases between them. This CDR3 has 18 amino acids. General study findings and limits: Tissue studied was limited to peripheral blood, excluding thyroid tissue. TCR diversity was lower in persistent than newly diagnosed Graves' disease.

These data were likewise used in another study, on T cells in Graves' hyperthyroidism and ophthalmopathy. That publication notes: The study defined stable Graves' hyperthyroidism as no ophthalmopathy progression within 18 months. Blood samples included most of the expanded thyroid clonotypes exceeding 0.001.

The source of this sequence is a young woman with Graves disease. Specimen: peripheral blood mononuclear cells (PBMCs), collected at new diagnosis, from a patient treated with antithyroid drugs. The rearrangement joins TRBV5-1 to TRBJ1-1; possible D gene TRBD1, 5 bases. In nucleotides, the CDR3 is TGCGCCAGCAGCTTGGCGGCAGGGAATATCCGTTTGGGCACTGAAGCTTTCTTT. It is translated as CASSLAAGNIRLGTEAFF.